A single sample gave rise to the 20 T cell receptor beta chains below, sequenced in a study of graft-versus-host responses after intestinal transplantation (dated by TCRdb to 2020 to 2023). These receptors have no known antigen. The sample's time point label, in plain terms: cells obtained before transplantation from donor or recipient. The library was prepared using the immunoSEQ multiplex PCR assay. Imported from immuneACCESS, the table was reduced by TCRdb to in-frame sequences with V and J called. These copies leave out some clones; in studies compared against another copy, an unresolved V gene accounts for under half, and the cause of the remainder is not known. Counted in this sample were about 36,000 clones; around 94% of them appeared once. The ten most abundant clones make up 0.2% to 0.25% of the sample. The sequences come from unstimulated CD4+ T cells sorted from spleen or lymph node cells, collected before transplant. These receptors were taken from a human donor who was the organ donor for an intestinal transplant.

V and J are TRBV5-1 and TRBJ2-3; D tentatively fits TRBD1 or TRBD2 (5 bases each). Germline V gene lookup returns CDR1 SGHRS and CDR2 YFSETQ. This CDR3 has 16 amino acids. Trimming pared 0 bases from V and 4 bases from J, leaving 15 bases between. CDR3 sequence (DNA): TGCGCCAGCAGCTTGGAGAGGGCAGGGAGCCCAGATACGCAGTATTTT. Protein product: CASSLERAGSPDTQYF.

This chain links TRBV10-3 with TRBJ2-7, with TRBD1 matching 8 bases. This CDR3 is 11 amino acids long. With 9 bases clipped from V and 5 bases from J, the junction kept 3 bases outside the gene matches. Germline V lookup: CDR1 ENHRY, CDR2 SYGVKD. The CDR3 sequence is CAIGQGHEQYF. Here the CDR3 DNA reads TGTGCCATTGGACAGGGACACGAGCAGTACTTC.

The chain is built from TRBV19 and TRBJ2-3, with TRBD2 matching over 13 bases. This CDR3 has 18 amino acids. V was pared by 1 base and J by 0 bases, with 4 bases of the junction left unmatched. Germline V lookup: CDR1 LNHDA, CDR2 SQIVND (reference sequence). The CDR3 DNA follows: TGTGCCAGTAGTATAGGTGGACTAGCGGGGGTTAGCACAGATACGCAGTATTTT. Translating gives CASSIGGLAGVSTDTQYF. Filled out from reference TRBV19 and TRBJ2-3, the complete variable domain reads DGGITQSPKYLFRKEGQNVTLSCEQNLNHDAMYWYRQDPGQGLRLIYYSQIVNDFQKGDIAEGYSVSREKKESFPLTVTSAQKNPTAFYLCASSIGGLAGVSTDTQYFGPGTRLTVL.

This chain joins TRBV6-5 and TRBJ2-5; D not certain. The CDR3 has 13 amino acids. Trimming removed 6 bases at V and 5 bases at J, with 13 bases between. Germline CDR1 reads MNHEY; CDR2 reads SVGAGI. The CDR3 sequence is CASSATSWETQYF. In nucleotides, the CDR3 is TGTGCCAGCAGCGCTACGAGTTGGGAGACCCAGTACTTC.

V and J are TRBV28 and TRBJ1-6; D is uncertain. The germline V and J ends were trimmed by 1 base and 10 bases, with 14 bases remaining between them. The germline V gene has CDR1 MDHEN and CDR2 SYDVKM. The CDR3 loop spans 15 amino acids. CDR3 amino acids: CASSLSGGSWSPLHF. In DNA, the CDR3 is TGTGCCAGCAGTTTATCTGGAGGGTCCTGGTCACCCCTCCACTTT.

The chain links TRBV5-6 to TRBJ1-6, with 10 bases that match TRBD1. The V gene end was trimmed by 4 bases and the J gene end by 9 bases; junction bases not matched to a gene: 4. This CDR3 comprises 14 residues. CDR1 SGHDT and CDR2 YYEEEE come from the germline V gene. The CDR3 nucleotides read TGTGCCAGCAGCCTGGGACAGGGGATTTCACCCCTCCACTTT. Amino acid sequence: CASSLGQGISPLHF.

The chain uses TRBV10-3 and TRBJ1-1; D gene unclear. The V end lost 7 bases, the J end lost 3 bases, and 9 bases lay between the germline ends. CDR3 length equals 12 residues. CDR1 ENHRY and CDR2 SYGVKD come from the germline V gene. This CDR3 reads CAITDMDTEAFF. DNA of the CDR3: TGTGCCATCACAGACATGGACACTGAAGCTTTCTTT.

This clone was observed a single time. V is TRBV5-6 and J is TRBJ2-3; perhaps TRBD2 as D (6 bases). In germline, CDR1 is SGHDT, CDR2 YYEEEE. The germline V and J ends were trimmed by 4 bases and 1 base, with 13 bases remaining between them. This CDR3 spans 15 amino acids. The chain's CDR3 is CASSPSGPRTDTQYF. In DNA, the CDR3 is TGTGCCAGCAGCCCCAGCGGGCCTCGCACAGATACGCAGTATTTT.

The CDR3: CASSLGSGRNSPLHF. As DNA, the CDR3 is TGTGCCAGCAGCTTAGGGTCAGGGCGGAATTCACCCCTCCACTTT. This chain links TRBV7-9 with TRBJ1-6, with D tentatively TRBD1 (5 bases). V dropped 1 base and J dropped 7 bases, with 11 bases sitting between them. Germline V gene data show CDR1 as SEHNR and CDR2 as FQNEAQ (reference sequence). This CDR3 has 15 residues.

The chain has TRBV5-6 and TRBJ2-5, with TRBD1 as a possible D gene (6 bases). Deletions cut 4 bases from V and 1 base from J, with 23 bases between. This CDR3 has 18 residues. CDR1 SGHDT and CDR2 YYEEEE come from the germline V gene. CDR3: CASSSPNSRGHIQETQYF. The CDR3 DNA reads TGTGCCAGCAGCAGCCCTAATTCAAGGGGACACATCCAAGAGACCCAGTACTTC.

This chain joins TRBV5-6 and TRBJ2-3; 10 bases line up with TRBD2. This CDR3 is 15 amino acids long. The J segment lost 4 bases and the V segment lost 4 bases, leaving 6 bases of the junction unmatched. The germline CDR1 and CDR2 sequences are SGHDT and YYEEEE. This chain's CDR3 is CASSRTSGVPDTQYF. CDR3 DNA: TGTGCCAGCAGCCGTACTAGCGGGGTCCCAGATACGCAGTATTTT.

In regard to this clone: Other DNA sequences in this sample translate to the same CDR3. The chain couples TRBV11-2 to TRBJ1-1; D uncertain. V lost 2 bases and J lost 2, with 6 bases in between. Germline CDR1 and CDR2: SGHAT and FQNNGV. The CDR3 has 13 amino acids. The CDR3: CASSLWGNTEAFF. CDR3 nucleotide sequence: TGTGCCAGCAGCTTATGGGGAAACACTGAAGCTTTCTTT.

J is TRBJ1-4 and V is TRBV30; D not certain. With 8 bases removed from V and 5 bases from J, the gap between germline ends came to 15 bases. Germline CDR1 GTSNPN, CDR2 SVGIG (reference sequence). The CDR3 consists of 13 residues. This CDR3 reads CAASRGRNEKLFF. The CDR3, as DNA: TGTGCCGCCAGCCGAGGCAGAAATGAAAAACTGTTTTTT.

This clone is a singleton in its sample. The gene calls are TRBV7-3 and TRBJ2-3; no definite D call. Looked up from germline, CDR1 is SGHTA and CDR2 is FQGTGA. Trimming removed 8 bases at V and 3 bases at J, with 3 bases between. CDR3 length equals 10 residues. CDR3 protein: CASETDTQYF. CDR3 DNA: TGTGCCAGCGAAACAGATACGCAGTATTTT.

This chain uses TRBV6-5 with TRBJ2-5; 7 bases line up with TRBD2. After removal of 5 bases from V and 5 bases from J, the junction contained 8 bases not matched to a gene. The CDR3 contains 14 residues. CDR1 and CDR2 from the germline V gene are MNHEY and SVGAGI. DNA for the CDR3: TGTGCCAGCAGTCCGCGGGGGTCAGGGGAGACCCAGTACTTC. This sequence encodes CASSPRGSGETQYF.

The rearrangement joins TRBV9 to TRBJ2-3; 8 positions match TRBD2. The V gene end was trimmed by 0 bases and the J gene end by 5 bases; junction bases not matched to a gene: 5. Germline CDR1 reads SGDLS; CDR2 reads YYNGEE. The CDR3 covers 15 residues. The CDR3 protein is CASSVVSGGVDTQYF. DNA of the CDR3: TGTGCCAGCAGCGTAGTCAGCGGGGGAGTAGATACGCAGTATTTT.

This chain joins TRBV11-3 and TRBJ1-1, with a possible D match to TRBD1 (5 bases). V was cut by 4 bases and J by 3 bases, with 12 bases left in between. Looked up from germline, CDR1 is SGHNT and CDR2 is YENEEA. This CDR3 region has 14 residues. CDR3 bases: TGTGCCAGCAGCTCCTTCGGGGGGGACACTGAAGCTTTCTTT. Translating it yields CASSSFGGDTEAFF.

V usage is TRBV5-1 and J usage is TRBJ1-2; a weak D match, TRBD1 (6 bases). V lost 3 bases and J 3 bases, leaving 15 bases between the germline ends. Germline assignment: CDR1 SGHRS and CDR2 YFSETQ. The CDR3 has 15 residues. The CDR3, as DNA: TGCGCCAGCAGCTCGAGGGGGGGCGAGGACTATGGCTACACCTTC. It encodes CASSSRGGEDYGYTF.

The chain links TRBV4-1 to TRBJ2-7; no definite D call. The germline gives CDR1 MGHRA, CDR2 YSYEKL. V dropped 1 base and J dropped 6 bases, with 13 bases sitting between them. The CDR3 extends over 14 amino acids. CDR3 nucleotides: TGCGCCAGCAGCCAAGGGCCCGAACGTCTCGAGCAGTACTTC. It translates to CASSQGPERLEQYF.

The sample holds one count of this clone. The chain carries TRBV5-1 and TRBJ1-2; 10 bases align to TRBD1. V was pared by 4 bases and J by 3 bases, with 3 bases of the junction left unmatched. CDR1 and CDR2 from the germline V gene are SGHRS and YFSETQ. CDR3 length equals 14 residues. This CDR3 reads CASSRDRGDYGYTF. CDR3 coding DNA: TGCGCCAGCAGCCGGGACAGGGGCGACTATGGCTACACCTTC.